These 31 T cell receptor beta chains originate from one sample sequenced in a study of OX40 agonist ivuxolimab in advanced cancers. Libraries were prepared by immunoSEQ multiplex PCR; TCRdb keeps only in-frame clonotypes and omits some of them. The data hold tens of thousands of clones, with around 90% observed a single time. The input for sequencing was CD4+ or CD8+ T cells sorted from blood, taken in a trial of the OX40 agonist ivuxolimab. The receptors were gathered from an adult with an advanced solid tumor such as melanoma, head and neck, liver or kidney cancer.

In DNA form, the CDR3 reads TGTGCCAGCAGCCCGACCGGGGGGCTGGACTATGGCTACACCTTC. This encodes CASSPTGGLDYGYTF. The chain is built from TRBV11-2 and TRBJ1-2; possibly TRBD1 for D (6 bases). Trimming left V 5 bases short and J 3 bases short, with 16 bases between. The CDR3 covers 15 residues. Per germline, CDR1 SGHAT and CDR2 FQNNGV.

This chain links TRBV27 with TRBJ1-5; TRBD1 might be the D (6 bases). Germline CDR1 is MNHEY and CDR2 is SMNVEV (reference sequence). This CDR3 region has 14 residues. With 3 bases removed from V and 6 bases from J, the gap between germline ends came to 12 bases. CDR3 bases: TGTGCCAGCAGTTTTTCCGGAGGGGGTCAGCCCCAGCATTTT. Translation gives CASSFSGGGQPQHF.

The rearrangement joins TRBV2 to TRBJ2-1; no definite D call. V was trimmed by 8 bases and J by 5 bases, leaving 10 bases between them. The CDR3 spans 12 residues. Germline values: CDR1 SNHLY, CDR2 FYNNEI. This CDR3 is CASLRSDNEQFF. In DNA, the CDR3 is TGTGCCAGCCTAAGGAGCGACAATGAGCAGTTCTTC.

The V gene is TRBV7-3, the J gene TRBJ2-7, with 7 bases matching TRBD2. This CDR3 region has 13 residues. Germline assignment: CDR1 SGHTA and CDR2 FQGTGA. Trimming removed 3 bases from V and 6 bases from J; junction bases left unmatched: 5. Here the CDR3 DNA reads TGTGCCAGCAGCTTGGAACCGGGGGGCGAGCAGTACGTC. Translated, it gives CASSLEPGGEQYV.

The chain recombines TRBV27 with TRBJ2-1; TRBD2 matches at 9 bases. The CDR3 loop spans 17 amino acids. J gave up 4 bases and V 2 bases, and 9 bases lay outside the gene matches. Germline CDR1 reads MNHEY; CDR2 reads SMNVEV (reference sequence). In DNA, the CDR3 is TGTGCCAGCAGTTTAGCGGGTAGCGGGGGCCCTTACAATGAGCAGTTCTTC. This sequence encodes CASSLAGSGGPYNEQFF.

The J gene is TRBJ2-3, the V gene TRBV28, with D unclear. The CDR3 loop spans 18 amino acids. CDR1 and CDR2 (germline): MDHEN, SYDVKM. The V end lost 4 bases, the J end lost 6 bases, and 26 bases lay between the germline ends. In nucleotides, the CDR3 is TGTGCCAGCAGTTCGCCGGTTTATAGAGGTCCGGGTCGGGATACGCAGTATTTT. Its protein is CASSSPVYRGPGRDTQYF. The variable domain in full, completed from reference TRBV28 and TRBJ2-3, reads DVKVTQSSRYLVKRTGEKVFLECVQDMDHENMFWYRQDPGLGLRLIYFSYDVKMKEKGDIPEGYSVSREKKERFSLILESASTNQTSMYLCASSSPVYRGPGRDTQYFGPGTRLTVL.

J is TRBJ1-5 and V is TRBV19, with D possibly matching TRBD1 (5 bases). From germline, CDR1 is LNHDA and CDR2 SQIVND (reference sequence). V lost 3 bases and J 11 bases, leaving 14 bases between the germline ends. The CDR3 contains 13 residues. This CDR3 reads CASSIYHPGAQHF. Written as DNA, the CDR3 is TGTGCCAGTAGTATTTACCATCCGGGGGCCCAGCATTTT.

This rearrangement joins TRBV19 to TRBJ2-2, with 7 bases identical to TRBD1. CDR3 length: 19 residues. With V trimmed by 7 bases and J by 0 bases, 17 bases remained unmatched. Germline CDR1 LNHDA, CDR2 SQIVND (reference sequence). The CDR3 bases are TGTGCCAGTAAAGGGCAGGGGGACAGCCGATCCGCGAACACCGGGGAGCTGTTTTTT. It codes for CASKGQGDSRSANTGELFF.

V is TRBV2 and J is TRBJ1-2; weak D call: TRBD1 (6 bases). The V gene's germline CDR1 is SNHLY and CDR2 FYNNEI. V lost 8 bases and J lost 4, with 17 bases in between. This CDR3 comprises 14 residues. CDR3 in DNA: TGTGCCAGCGAGGGCGGCCGGGACACCTATGGCTACACCTTC. It specifies CASEGGRDTYGYTF. Supplemented by reference TRBV2 and TRBJ1-2, the full variable domain reads EPEVTQTPSHQVTQMGQEVILRCVPISNHLYFYWYRQILGQKVEFLVSFYNNEISEKSEIFDDQFSVERPDGSNFTLKIRSTKLEDSAMYFCASEGGRDTYGYTFGSGTRLTVV.

V usage is TRBV19 and J usage is TRBJ2-1, with TRBD2 matching 13 bases. Trimming removed 5 bases from V and 3 bases from J; junction bases left unmatched: 4. The CDR3 is 16 residues long. CDR1 is LNHDA and CDR2 is SQIVND in the germline V gene (reference sequence). This CDR3 reads CASSSRTSGSYNEQFF. Here the CDR3 DNA reads TGTGCCAGTAGTTCGCGGACTAGCGGGAGCTACAATGAGCAGTTCTTC.

V and J are TRBV7-2 and TRBJ2-1; a weak D match, TRBD2 (6 bases). This CDR3 contains 15 residues. Germline V CDR1 and CDR2: SGHTA, FQGNSA. With 4 bases removed from V and 2 bases from J, the gap between germline ends came to 12 bases. In nucleotides, the CDR3 is TGTGCCAGCAGCTCGATCTGGGGGGCCTACAATGAGCAGTTCTTC. Translation: CASSSIWGAYNEQFF. Full variable domain (rest looked up from reference TRBV7-2 and TRBJ2-1): GAGVSQSPSNKVTEKGKDVELRCDPISGHTALYWYRQSLGQGLEFLIYFQGNSAPDKSGLPSDRFSAERTGGSVSTLTIQRTQQEDSAVYLCASSSIWGAYNEQFFGPGTRLTVL.

The chain recombines TRBV6-5 with TRBJ2-3; no reliable D call. The CDR3 consists of 14 residues. Per the germline V gene, CDR1 is MNHEY and CDR2 is SVGAGI. V was trimmed by 9 bases and J by 2 bases, leaving 15 bases between them. The CDR3 DNA reads as TGTGCCAGAAGTAGGACCCCCTTCACAGATACGCAGTATTTT. Translating it yields CARSRTPFTDTQYF.

The V and J genes are TRBV30 and TRBJ2-1, with TRBD1 as a possible D gene (5 bases). The CDR3 spans 13 residues. Trimming removed 1 base from V and 4 bases from J, with 8 bases in between. Germline CDR1 GTSNPN, CDR2 SVGIG (reference sequence). The CDR3 coding sequence is TGTGCCTGGAGTGAGACAGAATACAATGAGCAGTTCTTC. This sequence encodes CAWSETEYNEQFF.

This rearrangement joins TRBV30 to TRBJ2-7; possible D gene TRBD1, 5 bases. Trimming took off 0 bases at V and 5 bases at J, with 11 bases between the two ends. The CDR3 is made up of 13 amino acids. The germline V gene encodes CDR1 GTSNPN and CDR2 SVGIG (reference sequence). The CDR3 region is CAWSVQGSDEQYF. The CDR3 bases are TGTGCCTGGAGTGTTCAGGGATCGGACGAGCAGTACTTC.

The J gene is TRBJ1-2, the V gene TRBV7-6, with D uncertain. CDR3 size: 15 residues. V shed 5 bases and J shed 1 base, with 14 bases lying between them. Germline V gene lookup returns CDR1 SGHVS and CDR2 FNYEAQ. CDR3 coding DNA: TGTGCCAGCAGCCCCGCCCCGCGGGATAACTATGGCTACACCTTC. Translating gives CASSPAPRDNYGYTF.

V is TRBV5-1 and J is TRBJ1-1; D perhaps matches TRBD1 (5 bases). The V gene's germline CDR1 is SGHRS and CDR2 YFSETQ. With 0 bases removed from V and 3 bases from J, the gap between germline ends came to 12 bases. This CDR3 has 15 residues. The CDR3 spells CASSLVLGPDTEAFF. CDR3 coding DNA: TGCGCCAGCAGCTTGGTACTGGGGCCGGACACTGAAGCTTTCTTT.

Regarding this clone: This may arise from a read error, as a much more abundant clone is one base away. This sequence joins TRBV5-4 and TRBJ1-1; D not certain. Germline CDR1 and CDR2: SGHNT and YYREEE (reference sequence). This CDR3 contains 13 residues. The germline V and J ends were trimmed by 4 bases and 0 bases, with 7 bases remaining between them. CDR3 coding DNA: TGTGCCAGCAGCCGGACGGTGAACACTGAAGCTTTCTTT. It codes for CASSRTVNTEAFF.

This chain uses TRBV7-6 with TRBJ2-1; either TRBD1 or TRBD2 may supply D (5 bases each). CDR1 and CDR2 from the germline V gene are SGHVS and FNYEAQ. The length of the CDR3 is 16 residues. Trimming took 6 bases from V and 0 from J, leaving 15 bases between them. The CDR3 nucleotides are TGTGCCAGCAGAGGAAGGGCTGGGGGCTCCTACAATGAGCAGTTCTTC. Translating it yields CASRGRAGGSYNEQFF.

This chain links TRBV19 with TRBJ2-1; TRBD2 matches 7 bases. J gave up 11 bases and V 7 bases, and 11 bases lay outside the gene matches. This CDR3 is built from 13 residues. From germline, CDR1 is LNHDA and CDR2 SQIVND (reference sequence). The DNA for the CDR3 is TGTGCCAGTACTATGGTAGCGGGCCGTCAGCAGTTCTTC. It yields the protein CASTMVAGRQQFF. Full variable domain (remainder filled in from reference TRBV19 and TRBJ2-1): DGGITQSPKYLFRKEGQNVTLSCEQNLNHDAMYWYRQDPGQGLRLIYYSQIVNDFQKGDIAEGYSVSREKKESFPLTVTSAQKNPTAFYLCASTMVAGRQQFFGPGTRLTVL.

This chain connects TRBV2 to TRBJ2-7; TRBD1 agrees at 9 bases. Germline V gene lookup returns CDR1 SNHLY and CDR2 FYNNEI. V lost 1 base, J lost 3 bases, and 1 base stayed unmatched. The CDR3 sequence is 14 residues long. CDR3 loop: CASSEGTGDYEQYF. CDR3 nucleotides: TGTGCCAGCAGTGAAGGGACAGGGGACTACGAGCAGTACTTC.

Here the CDR3 DNA reads TGTGCCAGCAGTGAATTCACTAGCGGGAGAGGGGTAGATACGCAGTATTTT. It translates to CASSEFTSGRGVDTQYF. The chain employs TRBV25-1 and TRBJ2-3, with 11 bases that match TRBD2. Germline CDR1 and CDR2: MGHDK and SYGVNS. The J segment lost 5 bases and the V segment lost 1 base, leaving 8 bases of the junction unmatched. The CDR3 is made up of 17 amino acids.

The rearrangement joins TRBV2 to TRBJ1-4; D is ambiguous. The CDR3 totals 15 residues. Deletions cut 3 bases from V and 8 bases from J, with 16 bases between. The germline gives CDR1 SNHLY, CDR2 FYNNEI. DNA for the CDR3: TGTGCCAGCAGTGATGGAAGGAGGTTTGGGGAAAAACTGTTTTTT. Translation gives CASSDGRRFGEKLFF.

The chain couples TRBV4-3 to TRBJ1-4; D gene uncertain. Germline values: CDR1 LGHNA, CDR2 YSLEER. V was pared by 0 bases and J by 3 bases, with 11 bases between. The CDR3 totals 16 residues. CDR3 in DNA: TGCGCCAGCAGCCAAGATCGGGCAGAGGCTAATGAAAAACTGTTTTTT. This gives the protein CASSQDRAEANEKLFF.

The chain links TRBV6-5 to TRBJ2-1; a weak D match, TRBD2 (7 bases). Germline V gene data show CDR1 as MNHEY and CDR2 as SVGAGI. This CDR3 region has 15 residues. The V and J ends lost 6 bases and 7 bases respectively, with 19 bases between them. CDR3 nucleotide sequence: TGTGCCAGCAGCCAAACGGCGGGGGCGGGGAATGAGCAGTTCTTC. Its protein product is CASSQTAGAGNEQFF.

V and J are TRBV15 and TRBJ2-2; 8 bases map to TRBD1. This CDR3 contains 17 residues. CDR1 and CDR2 from the germline V gene are LNHNV and YYDKDF (reference sequence). Germline trimming cut 3 bases from V and 1 base from J; bases unmatched to any gene: 7. The CDR3 here is CATSSDPGTGNTGELFF. CDR3 in DNA: TGTGCCACCAGCAGTGACCCAGGGACAGGGAACACCGGGGAGCTGTTTTTT.

The chain employs TRBV28 and TRBJ1-5, with 7 positions matching TRBD1. Trimming took 3 bases from V and 2 from J; bases not matched to a gene: 4. The V gene's germline CDR1 is MDHEN and CDR2 SYDVKM. There are 15 residues in the CDR3. CDR3 residues: CASSFDREGNQPQHF. The CDR3 region has the DNA TGTGCCAGCAGTTTTGACAGGGAAGGCAATCAGCCCCAGCATTTT.

Regarding this clone: One junction end does not reproduce the germline sequence, and a read error may be involved. The chain recombines TRBV7-7 with TRBJ2-5; no definite D call. The CDR3 has 15 amino acids. From germline, CDR1 is SSHAT and CDR2 FNYEAQ (reference sequence). CDR3 protein: CASSPLPAGQETQYF. The CDR3 coding sequence is TGTGCTAGCAGCCCTCTACCCGCCGGCCAAGAGACCCAGTACTTC.

The chain's CDR3 is CASSETSLTWGEQFF. The CDR3 coding sequence is TGTGCCAGCAGTGAAACGTCATTGACCTGGGGTGAGCAGTTCTTC. The rearrangement joins TRBV6-1 to TRBJ2-1; no firm D call. Deletions cut 2 bases from V and 9 bases from J, with 17 bases between. The germline CDR1 and CDR2 sequences are MNHNS and SASEGT. The CDR3 loop spans 15 amino acids.

The chain uses TRBV6-5 and TRBJ2-1; 8 bases map to TRBD2. V was pared by 1 base and J by 8 bases, with 7 bases of the junction left unmatched. This CDR3 comprises 15 residues. Germline values: CDR1 MNHEY, CDR2 SVGAGI. CDR3 region: CASSYWREASDEQFF. As DNA, the CDR3 is TGTGCCAGCAGTTACTGGCGGGAGGCTTCGGATGAGCAGTTCTTC.

The DNA of the CDR3 is TGTGCCAGCAGCGTATCAGGCAGCTCCTACAATGAGCAGTTCTTC. Translating gives CASSVSGSSYNEQFF. This chain joins TRBV9 and TRBJ2-1; D is unresolved. This CDR3 has 15 amino acids. The germline V gene has CDR1 SGDLS and CDR2 YYNGEE. Trimming took off 1 base at V and 0 bases at J, with 8 bases between the two ends.

The rearrangement uses TRBV7-6 and TRBJ2-3, with D perhaps matching TRBD2 (6 bases). The CDR3 spans 15 residues. Trimming took off 3 bases at V and 3 bases at J, with 13 bases between the two ends. From germline, CDR1 is SGHVS and CDR2 FNYEAQ. The CDR3 spells CASSFFGGGTDTQYF. The CDR3 DNA follows: TGTGCCAGCAGCTTCTTCGGGGGTGGAACAGATACGCAGTATTTT.